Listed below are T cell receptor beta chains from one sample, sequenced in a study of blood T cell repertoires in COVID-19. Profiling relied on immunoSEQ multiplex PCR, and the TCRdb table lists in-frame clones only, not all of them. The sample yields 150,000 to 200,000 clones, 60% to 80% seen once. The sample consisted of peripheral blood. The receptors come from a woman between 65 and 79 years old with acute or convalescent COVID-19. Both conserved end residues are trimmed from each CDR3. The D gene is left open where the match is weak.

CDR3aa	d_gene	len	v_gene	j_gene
ASRLDRGPGNTIY	TRBD1	13	TRBV19	TRBJ1-3
ASSLAGTISGEQY	TRBD2	13	TRBV5-4	TRBJ2-7
ASSFGASKETQY	-	12	TRBV13	TRBJ2-5
ASRGTGAESYEQY	TRBD1	13	TRBV6-5	TRBJ2-7
ASSWGFSSQGNYNEQF	-	16	TRBV5-8	TRBJ2-1
ASERQGIGPQH	TRBD1	11	TRBV19	TRBJ1-5
ASSLFWGPTYEQY	-	13	TRBV5-1	TRBJ2-7
ATSSSGMADTQY	TRBD2	12	TRBV10-3	TRBJ2-3
ASSQAPTSGAYNEQF	TRBD2	15	TRBV4-2	TRBJ2-1
ASSFTDSPLH	-	10	TRBV7-9	TRBJ1-6
ASSLAPSGVGGELF	TRBD2	14	TRBV11-2	TRBJ2-2
ASSFQGWTEAF	-	11	TRBV11-1	TRBJ1-1
ASSLGTGAEAF	-	11	TRBV5-1	TRBJ1-1
ASSPGLAGGPPYNEQF	TRBD2	16	TRBV5-6	TRBJ2-1
ASSQVAVRETYEQY	TRBD2	14	TRBV7-2	TRBJ2-7
ASSLFSISNEQF	-	12	TRBV27	TRBJ2-1
ASSLWANQPQH	-	11	TRBV27	TRBJ1-5
ASSVAGQGQETQY	TRBD1	13	TRBV9	TRBJ2-5
AWSRWGGTEAF	-	11	TRBV30	TRBJ1-1
ASSPTGTTGELF	-	12	TRBV6-5	TRBJ2-2
ASSRGLAVGHEQF	TRBD2	13	TRBV5-4	TRBJ2-1
ASSLAVGELF	-	10	TRBV11-3	TRBJ2-2
ASTFGTGANSPLH	TRBD1	13	TRBV2	TRBJ1-6
ASSPPDRSDGNTIY	TRBD1	14	TRBV3-1/TRBV3-2	TRBJ1-3
ASGLGVGEQL	-	10	TRBV12-5	TRBJ2-1
ASSPQQGNYGYT	TRBD1	12	TRBV7-2	TRBJ1-2
ASSVQTGELETQY	TRBD1	13	TRBV5-4	TRBJ2-5
ASSLGGVGYT	-	10	TRBV19	TRBJ1-2
ASTEGAYNEQF	-	11	TRBV2	TRBJ2-1
ASSPFSGVTYEQY	TRBD2	13	TRBV6-5	TRBJ2-7
ASSPRVGLRSFGYT	-	14	TRBV7-2	TRBJ1-2
ASSPGGVTDTQY	-	12	TRBV7-3	TRBJ2-3
ASSILGEEAF	-	10	TRBV19	TRBJ1-1
ASRKEGNEQF	-	10	TRBV14	TRBJ2-1
SVEDRPGLNEQF	-	12	TRBV29-1	TRBJ2-1
ASRPPTSGGTDTQY	TRBD2	14	TRBV6-6	TRBJ2-3
ASSPSLRGNTEAF	-	13	TRBV18	TRBJ1-1
ASSEHSVRTGGEQY	TRBD1	14	TRBV6-1	TRBJ2-7
ASSLLTGRAGANVLT	-	15	TRBV11-2	TRBJ2-6
SVSVSSEQF	-	9	TRBV29-1	TRBJ2-1
ATSDSVAGTDTQY	-	13	TRBV24-1	TRBJ2-3
SVSPSAGGPGETQY	TRBD2	14	TRBV29-1	TRBJ2-5
ASSPRGSANGETQY	-	14	TRBV2	TRBJ2-5
ASSPHRGLMRYEQY	-	14	TRBV9	TRBJ2-7
ASSLARLSGANVLT	-	14	TRBV5-1	TRBJ2-6
ASSPSRQGGETQY	-	13	TRBV18	TRBJ2-5
ASSEALTGLLSYEQY	-	15	TRBV6-1	TRBJ2-7
ASSSAGGELF	-	10	TRBV11-3	TRBJ2-2
ASSILSGTGDLHSNQPQH	TRBD1	18	TRBV19	TRBJ1-5